These T cell receptor beta chains were read from a single sample in a study of breast tumors, draining lymph nodes, adjacent tissues. TCRdb processed the multiplex PCR reads anew with MiXCR; each CDR3 protein has one entry. This table has over 250,000 distinct CDR3 sequences, more than 30% appearing once. The sample taken for sequencing was axillary lymph node tissue. Every receptor here comes from a female donor with breast cancer. Some clones in this sample may be carry-over from other donors' samples. The CDR3 runs from the conserved cysteine through the conserved F or W. The order of the fields is J gene, V gene, clone size, D gene, CDR3 protein, CDR3 DNA. A D gene is named only where the DNA matches it firmly. Clone size is shown for a subset of rows, as once, few, many or a class of expanded clone.

J: TRBJ2-5
V: TRBV14
size: many
D: TRBD2
CDR3: CASSFRDYQQETQYF
DNA: TGTGCCAGCAGCTTCCGGGACTACCAACAAGAGACCCAGTACTTC

J: TRBJ2-1
V: TRBV7-2
size: few
D: TRBD2
CDR3: CASSALAGVNDEQFF
DNA: TGCGCCAGCAGCGCCCTAGCGGGAGTCAACGATGAGCAGTTCTTC

J: TRBJ2-1
V: TRBV5-1
size: many
D: TRBD2
CDR3: CASSLASLADYNEQFF
DNA: TGCGCCAGCAGCTTGGCTAGCCTAGCGGACTACAATGAGCAGTTCTTC

J: TRBJ2-1
V: TRBV25-1
size: -
D: TRBD2
CDR3: CASKLAGGRHEQFF
DNA: TGTGCCAGCAAACTAGCGGGAGGGCGACATGAGCAGTTCTTC

J: TRBJ2-1
V: TRBV29-1
size: many
D: -
CDR3: CSVEEGGVEQFF
DNA: TGCAGCGTTGAAGAGGGAGGCGTTGAGCAGTTCTTC

J: TRBJ2-7
V: TRBV29-1
size: many
D: -
CDR3: CSVVRVAGEQYF
DNA: TGCAGCGTTGTTCGGGTAGCAGGCGAGCAGTACTTC

J: TRBJ2-3
V: TRBV12-3/TRBV12-4
size: many
D: -
CDR3: CASSISSQVHSTDTQYF
DNA: TGTGCCAGCAGTATCTCGTCGCAGGTTCATAGCACAGATACGCAGTATTTT

J: TRBJ2-7
V: TRBV29-1
size: many
D: -
CDR3: CSAIETSYEQYF
DNA: TGCAGCGCCATCGAGACTAGCTACGAGCAGTACTTC

J: TRBJ2-7
V: TRBV28
size: -
D: -
CDR3: CASSFRRGVLTYEQYF
DNA: TGTGCCAGTAGTTTCAGACGGGGAGTTTTAACCTACGAGCAGTACTTC

J: TRBJ2-7
V: TRBV9
size: -
D: -
CDR3: CVSSVAYGSYERYF
DNA: -

J: TRBJ1-5
V: TRBV7-3
size: -
D: -
CDR3: CASSDRHRTVVAVQPQHF
DNA: TGTGCCAGCAGCGACCGACACAGGACAGTAGTAGCCGTACAGCCCCAGCATTTT

J: TRBJ2-1
V: TRBV30
size: few
D: TRBD2
CDR3: CAWSIEASGSFGEQFF
DNA: TGTGCCTGGAGTATAGAGGCTAGCGGGAGTTTCGGTGAGCAGTTCTTC

J: TRBJ1-2
V: TRBV6-2/TRBV6-3
size: few
D: -
CDR3: CASSSMTGYGYTF
DNA: TGTGCCAGCAGTTCCATGACCGGCTATGGCTACACCTTC

J: TRBJ2-5
V: TRBV3-1
size: few
D: TRBD1
CDR3: CASSQDFRQGWKETQYF
DNA: TGTGCCAGCAGCCAAGATTTTAGACAGGGGTGGAAAGAGACCCAGTACTTC

J: TRBJ2-6
V: TRBV15
size: -
D: TRBD2
CDR3: CATRRTSAGANVLTF
DNA: TGTGCCACCCGCAGAACTAGCGCTGGGGCCAACGTCCTGACCTTC

J: TRBJ2-7
V: TRBV7-2
size: many
D: -
CDR3: CASSSRGGTDAYEQYF
DNA: TGTGCCAGCAGCTCCAGGGGGGGGACGGACGCCTACGAGCAGTACTTC

J: TRBJ2-7
V: TRBV29-1
size: -
D: TRBD2
CDR3: CSLGRGGSYEQYF
DNA: TGCAGCTTAGGGAGGGGAGGCTCCTACGAGCAGTACTTC

J: TRBJ2-1
V: TRBV20-1
size: many
D: TRBD2
CDR3: CSAPSRLAGGHEQFF
DNA: TGCAGTGCTCCATCCCGGCTAGCGGGAGGTCATGAGCAGTTCTTC

J: TRBJ2-7
V: TRBV6-1
size: -
D: -
CDR3: CASSEFQGGEQYF
DNA: TGTGCCAGCAGTGAATTCCAGGGGGGCGAGCAGTACTTC

J: TRBJ2-7
V: TRBV3-1
size: many
D: -
CDR3: CASSQDYGYEQYF
DNA: TGTGCCAGCAGCCAAGATTATGGCTACGAGCAGTACTTC

J: TRBJ2-2
V: TRBV19
size: many
D: TRBD2
CDR3: CASSIEASGITGELFF
DNA: TGTGCCAGTAGTATAGAAGCTAGCGGGATCACCGGGGAGCTGTTTTTT

J: TRBJ1-5
V: TRBV24-1
size: many
D: -
CDR3: CATNLLEQPQHF
DNA: TGTGCCACCAATCTCCTAGAACAGCCCCAGCATTTT

J: TRBJ2-1
V: TRBV6-5
size: few
D: -
CDR3: CASRGAGSRENEQFF
DNA: TGTGCCAGCCGGGGAGCAGGTTCCCGGGAGAATGAGCAGTTCTTC

J: TRBJ2-5
V: TRBV19
size: many
D: TRBD1
CDR3: CASSIRGQGQETQYF
DNA: TGTGCCAGTAGTATAAGGGGACAGGGTCAAGAGACCCAGTACTTC

J: TRBJ2-1
V: TRBV10-3
size: many
D: -
CDR3: CAISESAPNEQFF
DNA: TGTGCCATCAGTGAGTCGGCACCTAATGAGCAGTTCTTC

J: TRBJ1-6
V: TRBV13
size: many
D: TRBD1
CDR3: CASSFRTGTGNSPLHF
DNA: TGTGCCAGCAGCTTTAGGACGGGGACAGGGAATTCACCCCTCCACTTT

J: TRBJ2-2
V: TRBV5-1
size: many
D: -
CDR3: CASRFGTGELFF
DNA: TGCGCCAGCAGGTTCGGGACCGGGGAGCTGTTTTTT

J: TRBJ1-2
V: TRBV20-1
size: many
D: -
CDR3: CSARVRTANYGYTF
DNA: TGCAGTGCTAGAGTTCGGACAGCTAACTATGGCTACACCTTC

J: TRBJ2-2
V: TRBV5-5
size: many
D: TRBD2
CDR3: CASSLISGGTGELFF
DNA: TGTGCCAGCAGCTTGATTAGCGGGGGCACCGGGGAGCTGTTTTTT

J: TRBJ2-7
V: TRBV27
size: -
D: TRBD1
CDR3: CASTGTVSYERYF
DNA: TGTGCCAGTACCGGGACAGTTTCCTACGAGCGGTACTTC

J: TRBJ1-2
V: TRBV7-9
size: once
D: TRBD1
CDR3: CASSRDRVSYTF
DNA: TGTGCCAGCAGCCGGGACAGGGTTAGCTACACCTTC

J: TRBJ1-2
V: TRBV28
size: few
D: TRBD1
CDR3: CASRRQGAPLGYTF
DNA: TGTGCCAGTAGAAGACAGGGAGCGCCTCTTGGCTACACCTTC

J: TRBJ2-1
V: TRBV20-1
size: many
D: -
CDR3: CSARKVLYNEQFF
DNA: TGCAGTGCTAGGAAGGTACTGTACAATGAGCAGTTCTTC

J: TRBJ2-7
V: TRBV7-8
size: -
D: TRBD1
CDR3: CASSTTGTGVYF
DNA: TGTGCCAGCAGCACAACCGGGACAGGGGTGTACTTC

J: TRBJ2-1
V: TRBV10-3
size: -
D: -
CDR3: CAISENPAGNEQFF
DNA: TGTGCCATCAGTGAGAACCCTGCTGGGAACGAGCAGTTCTTC

J: TRBJ1-6
V: TRBV11-2
size: many
D: -
CDR3: CASSPDRGTLHF
DNA: TGTGCCAGCAGCCCCGACAGAGGAACCCTCCACTTT

J: TRBJ2-5
V: TRBV3-1
size: -
D: TRBD2
CDR3: CASSQMREGTQYF
DNA: TGTGCCAGCAGCCAGATGCGGGAGGGGACCCAGTACTTC

J: TRBJ2-7
V: TRBV3-1
size: -
D: TRBD2
CDR3: CASSQDPLAGVQYF
DNA: TGTGCCAGCAGCCAAGATCCCCTAGCGGGAGTTCAGTACTTC

J: TRBJ2-5
V: TRBV5-4
size: few
D: -
CDR3: CASSSPSASGETQYF
DNA: TGTGCCAGCAGCTCCCCTAGCGCGTCGGGGGAGACCCAGTACTTC

J: TRBJ2-1
V: TRBV20-1
size: many
D: TRBD1
CDR3: CSARLFPGGAAMFF
DNA: TGCAGTGCTAGATTGTTTCCAGGGGGCGCAGCGATGTTCTTC

J: TRBJ2-3
V: TRBV7-6
size: many
D: -
CDR3: CASSLDPGERADTQYF
DNA: TGTGCCAGCAGCTTAGATCCGGGAGAACGGGCAGATACGCAGTATTTT

J: TRBJ2-3
V: TRBV4-3
size: -
D: -
CDR3: CVSSSSGTPGRGQYF
DNA: TGCGTCAGCAGCTCATCCGGGACACCGGGAAGAGGGCAGTATTTT

J: TRBJ1-1
V: TRBV20-1
size: -
D: TRBD1
CDR3: CSASDRGLAFF
DNA: TGCAGTGCTTCTGACAGGGGTTTAGCTTTCTTT

J: TRBJ2-2
V: TRBV7-9
size: many
D: TRBD1
CDR3: CASSTDRAWTGELFF
DNA: TGTGCCAGCAGCACCGACAGGGCTTGGACCGGGGAGCTGTTTTTT

J: TRBJ2-1
V: TRBV3-1
size: few
D: -
CDR3: CASSQVSSAKFF
DNA: TGTGCCAGCAGCCAAGTTTCTAGCGCAAAGTTCTTC

J: TRBJ2-5
V: TRBV4-1
size: many
D: -
CDR3: CASSQDRVNQETQYF
DNA: TGCGCCAGCAGCCAAGATAGGGTTAACCAAGAGACCCAGTACTTC

J: TRBJ1-2
V: TRBV14
size: many
D: -
CDR3: CASSQTGGSSYGYTF
DNA: TGTGCCAGCAGCCAAACCGGGGGGTCCAGCTATGGCTACACCTTC